These T cell receptor beta chains were read from a single sample in a study of immune cell composition in non-small cell lung cancer. Measured with immunoSEQ multiplex PCR; TCRdb has only the in-frame clones, and not every one. The sample has 4,000 to 5,000 clones; about 84% are singletons. The sequencing input was lung tumor tissue. The origin of the receptors is a human donor with non-small cell lung cancer. The CDR3 runs from the conserved cysteine through the conserved F or W. Each record gives: V gene, clone size, D gene, J gene, CDR3 protein, CDR3 DNA. D genes are given only for firm matches. Not all rows give a size; the values are once, few, many and, for expanded clones, a class.

>TRBV7-3|NA|NA|TRBJ2-1
CASSAGASSYNEQFF
TGTGCCAGCAGCGCAGGGGCCTCATCCTACAATGAGCAGTTCTTC
>TRBV25-1|NA|NA|TRBJ1-2
CASRQGEGGYTF
TGTGCCAGCAGACAGGGAGAGGGGGGCTACACCTTC
>TRBV4-2|NA|NA|TRBJ1-4
CASSQGVSGSGVEKLFF
TGTGCCAGCAGCCAAGGGGTGTCGGGCAGCGGGGTTGAAAAACTGTTTTTT
>TRBV10-3|NA|TRBD1|TRBJ2-5
CAIRGTGPQETQYF
TGTGCCATCAGGGGGACAGGGCCCCAAGAGACCCAGTACTTC
>TRBV28|NA|TRBD2|TRBJ2-1
CASSLYTGGISYNEQFF
TGTGCCAGCAGTTTATACACGGGAGGGATCTCCTACAATGAGCAGTTCTTC
>TRBV7-2|NA|TRBD2|TRBJ2-7
CASSPIAGDYEQYF
TGTGCCAGCAGCCCGATAGCGGGAGACTACGAGCAGTACTTC
>TRBV7-2|NA|TRBD1|TRBJ1-2
CASSPGQGTYGYTF
TGTGCCAGCAGCCCGGGACAGGGAACCTATGGCTACACCTTC
>TRBV11-2|NA|TRBD1|TRBJ2-7
CASSLGTGTVAYEQYF
TGTGCCAGCAGCTTAGGAACCGGGACAGTCGCCTACGAGCAGTACTTC
>TRBV30|NA|NA|TRBJ1-2
CAWSATDYGYTF
TGTGCCTGGAGTGCCACGGACTATGGCTACACCTTC
>TRBV6-5|NA|NA|TRBJ1-1
CASRLRRELNTEAFF
TGTGCCAGCAGACTACGCAGGGAATTGAACACTGAAGCTTTCTTT
>TRBV14|large|NA|TRBJ1-2
CASSQQGIDYGYTF
TGTGCCAGCAGCCAACAGGGGATTGACTATGGCTACACCTTC
>TRBV5-1|once|TRBD1|TRBJ2-7
CASSLWDRGNEQYF
TGCGCCAGCAGCTTGTGGGACAGGGGCAACGAGCAGTACTTC
>TRBV9|few|NA|TRBJ2-1
CASSRRIGGGNEQFF
TGTGCCAGCAGCCGTAGGATCGGTGGAGGTAATGAGCAGTTCTTC
>TRBV7-9|NA|NA|TRBJ2-3
CASSLGTKKLTDTQYF
TGTGCCAGCAGCTTAGGGACTAAAAAACTCACAGATACGCAGTATTTT
>TRBV28|NA|NA|TRBJ2-7
CASSLLGSSEQYF
TGTGCCAGCAGTTTATTAGGTAGCAGCGAGCAGTACTTC
>TRBV7-2|NA|TRBD1|TRBJ1-5
CASSWFSGGGQPQHF
TGTGCCAGCAGCTGGTTCTCAGGGGGCGGGCAGCCCCAGCATTTT
>TRBV7-3|medium-sized|NA|TRBJ2-2
CASSPGQPNTGELFF
TGTGCCAGCAGCCCTGGACAGCCGAACACCGGGGAGCTGTTTTTT
>TRBV6-6|NA|TRBD1|TRBJ1-5
CASSYSGTGNQPQHF
TGTGCCAGCAGTTATTCCGGGACAGGGAATCAGCCCCAGCATTTT
>TRBV29-1|NA|NA|TRBJ2-1
CSVVDRLKNEQFF
TGCAGCGTTGTCGACAGGTTGAAGAATGAGCAGTTCTTC
>TRBV11-3|NA|NA|TRBJ1-2
CASSSGVGYTF
TGTGCCAGCAGCTCGGGGGTAGGCTACACCTTC
>TRBV19|NA|TRBD2|TRBJ2-1
CASSMGLADYNEQFF
TGTGCCAGTAGTATGGGACTAGCGGACTACAATGAGCAGTTCTTC
>TRBV6-5|NA|TRBD2|TRBJ2-3
CASSRLAGGSDTQYF
TGTGCCAGCAGCCGACTAGCGGGGGGTTCAGATACGCAGTATTTT
>TRBV30|NA|TRBD1|TRBJ1-5
CALGQEIGPQHF
TGTGCCCTAGGACAGGAGATTGGGCCCCAGCATTTT
>TRBV15|NA|NA|TRBJ1-1
CATSRASQRNTEAFF
TGTGCCACCAGCAGAGCATCGCAGCGGAACACTGAAGCTTTCTTT
>TRBV5-5|NA|TRBD1|TRBJ2-2
CASSSQGANTGELFF
TGTGCCAGCAGCTCACAGGGGGCGAACACCGGGGAGCTGTTTTTT
>TRBV5-1|NA|TRBD1|TRBJ2-7
CASSEDGTGGYEQYF
TGCGCCAGCAGCGAGGATGGGACAGGGGGCTACGAGCAGTACTTC
>TRBV4-1|NA|NA|TRBJ2-3
CASSQDVSTDTQYF
TGCGCCAGCAGCCAAGATGTAAGCACAGATACGCAGTATTTT